The TCR beta chain under discussion was sequenced for a study of OX40 agonist ivuxolimab in advanced cancers. Across the whole study: In three patients, partial responses were observed, one with hepatocellular carcinoma and two with cutaneous melanoma. Whole-study results and caveats: Among T cells, CD8+ cells averaged more expanded clones than CD4+ cells.

Germline V gives CDR1 SGHVS, CDR2 FQNEAQ. Trimming pared 2 bases from V and 0 bases from J, leaving 5 bases between. The CDR3 is made up of 14 amino acids. With regard to this clone: Its specificity is unknown.

Repertoires were generated with immunoSEQ multiplex PCR, while TCRdb's copy carries only in-frame clones and drops some. Of over 65,000 clones in the sample, around 93% are singletons; the top ten hold approximately 0.48%. The source material was CD4+ or CD8+ T cells sorted from blood, sampled in a trial of the OX40 agonist ivuxolimab. This chain joins TRBV7-8 and TRBJ1-3, with unresolved D. This clonotype was obtained from an adult with an advanced solid tumor such as melanoma, head and neck, liver or kidney cancer. CDR3 protein: CASSLQVSGNTIYF. Here the CDR3 DNA reads TGTGCCAGCAGCTTACAGGTCTCTGGAAACACCATATATTTT.